One and the same sample provided the 17 T cell receptor beta chains below, sequenced in a study of blood T cell repertoires in COVID-19. Clones were sequenced by immunoSEQ multiplex PCR, and TCRdb holds only the in-frame ones, with some missing. Of under 200,000 clones in the sample, about four fifths were seen once. The specimen sequenced was PBMCs or T cells enriched from blood (not recorded which). Source of these receptors: a woman aged 55-69 years who had recovered from COVID-19.

V gene TRBV3-1 (or the pseudogene TRBV3-2) combines with J gene TRBJ2-7; 8 bases are shared with TRBD2. Germline V gives CDR1 LGHDT, CDR2 YNNKEL (reference sequence). The CDR3 is 15 amino acids. With V trimmed by 0 bases and J by 4 bases, 5 bases remained unmatched. The chain's CDR3 is CASSQEMGTRYEQYF. In nucleotides, the CDR3 is TGTGCCAGCAGCCAAGAAATGGGGACTAGGTACGAGCAGTACTTC.

The rearrangement uses TRBV4-1 and TRBJ2-7, with TRBD2 matching 14 bases. This CDR3 is 17 amino acids long. Germline loops: CDR1 MGHRA, CDR2 YSYEKL. J lost 5 bases, V lost 0 bases, and 6 bases had no gene match. The CDR3 nucleotides read TGCGCCAGCAGCCAAGAAGGGACTAGCGGGGGCTACCACGAGCAGTACTTC. The encoded protein is CASSQEGTSGGYHEQYF.

CDR3 amino acids: CASSQDSGLAILQYF. In nucleotides, the CDR3 is TGCGCCAGCAGCCAGGACTCCGGGCTAGCGATCCTGCAGTACTTC. The chain uses TRBV4-1 and TRBJ2-7, with D possibly TRBD2 on 6 matching bases. Trimming cost V 3 bases and J 9 bases, with 21 bases left between them. Per germline, CDR1 MGHRA and CDR2 YSYEKL. CDR3 length: 15 amino acids.

The rearrangement links TRBV11-3 to TRBJ2-1; 8 bases line up with TRBD1. This CDR3 has 16 amino acids. Losses at the gene ends were 0 bases for V and 5 bases for J; bases not matched to a gene: 6. Germline loops: CDR1 SGHNT, CDR2 YENEEA. The CDR3 DNA reads as TGTGCCAGCAGCTTAGAAGGGACAGGCAGCAACAATGAGCAGTTCTTC. Residues: CASSLEGTGSNNEQFF.

The chain joins TRBV29-1 to TRBJ1-1, with D hard to call. Germline loops: CDR1 SQVTM, CDR2 ANQGSEA. The germline V and J ends were trimmed by 1 base and 5 bases, with 5 bases remaining between them. CDR3 length: 11 amino acids. The CDR3 coding sequence is TGCAGCGTTGAAGGAGGGACTGAAGCTTTCTTT. Its protein is CSVEGGTEAFF.

V gene TRBV6-1 combines with J gene TRBJ1-5; D is perhaps TRBD1 (5 bases). This CDR3 is 15 amino acids long. V dropped 3 bases and J dropped 0 bases, with 9 bases sitting between them. Germline V CDR1 and CDR2: MNHNS, SASEGT. CDR3 bases: TGTGCCAGCAGTGATGGGGCCCATAGCAATCAGCCCCAGCATTTT. It specifies CASSDGAHSNQPQHF.

The rearrangement uses TRBV19 and TRBJ1-5; no clear D. V lost 8 bases, J lost 4 bases, and 24 bases lay in between. The CDR3 is 17 residues long. CDR1 LNHDA and CDR2 SQIVND come from the germline V gene (reference sequence). The CDR3 DNA follows: TGTGCCAGTTGTTGCCCTTGGCCCAGCGGCTCGAATCAGCCCCAGCATTTT. This gives the protein CASCCPWPSGSNQPQHF.

This chain joins TRBV19 and TRBJ1-1, with TRBD1 identical over 9 bases. Trimming cost V 8 bases and J 1 base; bases outside gene matches: 5. From germline, CDR1 is LNHDA and CDR2 SQIVND (reference sequence). The CDR3 covers 14 residues. CDR3 region: CASGEQGANTEAFF. Written as DNA, the CDR3 is TGTGCCAGTGGGGAACAGGGGGCGAACACTGAAGCTTTCTTT.

The chain uses TRBV6-5 and TRBJ1-2, with 11 nucleotides matching TRBD1. CDR3 size: 15 residues. The V gene's germline CDR1 is MNHEY and CDR2 SVGAGI. V shed 4 bases, J shed 8 bases, and the junction held 9 bases outside the gene matches. CDR3 amino acids: CASSSGGQGASGYTF. The CDR3 nucleotides read TGTGCCAGCAGTTCAGGAGGACAGGGGGCTTCGGGCTACACCTTC.

The V call is TRBV5-6, the J call TRBJ1-4; D call uncertain. The V and J ends lost 0 bases and 6 bases respectively, with 6 bases between them. There are 13 residues in the CDR3. The germline CDR1 and CDR2 sequences are SGHDT and YYEEEE. The CDR3: CASSLVADEKLFF. The CDR3 DNA is TGTGCCAGCAGCTTGGTGGCAGATGAAAAACTGTTTTTT.

This chain uses TRBV5-8 with TRBJ1-2; TRBD1 matches at 7 bases. The length of the CDR3 is 12 residues. The V segment lost 5 bases and the J segment 4 bases; nucleotides outside the gene matches: 2. Per germline, CDR1 SGHTS and CDR2 YDEGEE. The CDR3 nucleotides read TGTGCCAGCAGTCGGGACAGCTATGGCTACACCTTC. Translated: CASSRDSYGYTF. Filled out from reference TRBV5-8 and TRBJ1-2, the complete variable domain reads EAGVTQSPTHLIKTRGQQATLRCSPISGHTSVYWYQQALGLGLQFLLWYDEGEERNRGNFPPRFSGRQFPNYSSELNVNALELEDSALYLCASSRDSYGYTFGSGTRLTVV.

The J gene is TRBJ1-2, the V gene TRBV7-2, with 7 nucleotides matching TRBD1. CDR1 SGHTA and CDR2 FQGNSA come from the germline V gene. The CDR3 contains 17 residues. J gave up 1 base and V 1 base, and 9 bases lay outside the gene matches. In nucleotides, the CDR3 is TGTGCCAGCAGCTTAGTGAGGACAGGATGGGTTAACTATGGCTACACCTTC. It translates to CASSLVRTGWVNYGYTF. Full variable domain (rest looked up from reference TRBV7-2 and TRBJ1-2): GAGVSQSPSNKVTEKGKDVELRCDPISGHTALYWYRQSLGQGLEFLIYFQGNSAPDKSGLPSDRFSAERTGGSVSTLTIQRTQQEDSAVYLCASSLVRTGWVNYGYTFGSGTRLTVV.

This clone showed up just a few times. V is TRBV30 and J is TRBJ1-6; no definite D call. The germline V gene has CDR1 GTSNPN and CDR2 SVGIG (reference sequence). The V end was cut by 3 bases, the J end by 7 bases, with 7 bases between. The CDR3 length is 12 residues. CDR3: CAWSSLNSPLHF. DNA of the CDR3: TGTGCCTGGAGCAGTTTGAATTCACCCCTCCACTTT.

The gene calls are TRBV12-3 or TRBV12-4 and TRBJ2-1; 9 bases are a match to TRBD1. The CDR3 has 13 residues. After removal of 7 bases from V and 7 bases from J, the junction contained 5 bases not matched to a gene. The CDR3 region has the DNA TGTGCCAGCAAGGGACAGGGAGGTAATGAGCAGTTCTTC. Protein product: CASKGQGGNEQFF.

This rearrangement joins TRBV27 to TRBJ1-2; 8 bases map to TRBD1. The CDR3 contains 15 residues. J was trimmed by 4 bases and V by 6 bases; bases with no gene match: 10. Germline CDR1 MNHEY, CDR2 SMNVEV (reference sequence). The CDR3 region is CASSPRQGSVYGYTF. CDR3 in DNA: TGTGCCAGCAGCCCCAGACAGGGGTCTGTCTATGGCTACACCTTC.

To note about this clone: In the same sample, other DNA sequences code for this CDR3. The chain has TRBV19 and TRBJ1-2; TRBD1 matches at 7 bases. Trimming cost V 2 bases and J 3 bases; bases outside gene matches: 0. Germline CDR1 is LNHDA and CDR2 is SQIVND (reference sequence). The CDR3 loop spans 13 amino acids. The CDR3: CASSIQGDYGYTF. The DNA for the CDR3 is TGTGCCAGTAGTATACAGGGGGACTATGGCTACACCTTC.

The chain is built from TRBV30 and TRBJ1-2, with a tentative D call TRBD1 (5 bases). The germline CDR1 and CDR2 sequences are GTSNPN and SVGIG (reference sequence). The CDR3 runs to 13 residues. Trimming took 0 bases from V and 2 from J, leaving 7 bases between them. The CDR3 DNA reads as TGTGCCTGGAGTGTAGGGGAAAACTATGGCTACACCTTC. Its translation: CAWSVGENYGYTF.